The clone carrying this T cell receptor beta chain was recorded once. PCR or immunohistochemistry showed mismatch repair deficiency in every enrolled patient. The length of the CDR3 is 15 residues. CDR1 and CDR2 (germline): SGHNT, YYREEE (reference sequence). With 4 bases clipped from V and 3 bases from J, the junction kept 7 bases outside the gene matches. The data stem from a study of PD-1 blockade in mismatch repair-deficient tumors. Sequenced by immunoSEQ multiplex PCR; TCRdb stores in-frame clones only, minus some. The table records about 130,000 clones, about 88% of them present only once. This chain links TRBV5-4 with TRBJ2-1, with 7 bases aligning to TRBD2. This material consisted of peripheral blood, taken almost 74 weeks after starting pembrolizumab. The sequence was obtained from an adult with mismatch repair-deficient cancer. Here the CDR3 DNA reads TGTGCCAGCAGCGGATCCGGGACTATCTACAATGAGCAGTTCTTC. Translation gives CASSGSGTIYNEQFF.